This T cell receptor (beta chain) is drawn from a study of CD8 T cells in Susac syndrome. Negative isolation yielded CD8+ and CD4+ T cells; FACS enriched TEMRA cells. About 0.5 to 1 ug RNA was reverse transcribed with random hexamers. TCRdb fed the immunoSEQ multiplex PCR reads into MiXCR, producing one record per CDR3 protein. The table has 140,000 to 150,000 distinct CDR3 sequences, 95% seen once; the top ten hold about 0.11%. Unmatched junction bases numbered 16, after V lost 5 bases and J lost 10 bases. The CDR3 extends over 17 amino acids. Germline values: CDR1 MDHEN, CDR2 SYDVKM. This receptor was taken from a human donor with multiple sclerosis. Input material: CD4+ T cells from PBMCs. The chain couples TRBV28 to TRBJ2-1, with TRBD1 matching over 11 bases. The chain's CDR3 is CASSTKDRGHLAGEQFF. CDR3 DNA: TGTGCCAGCAGTACAAAGGACAGGGGGCATCTAGCGGGCGAGCAGTTCTTC.